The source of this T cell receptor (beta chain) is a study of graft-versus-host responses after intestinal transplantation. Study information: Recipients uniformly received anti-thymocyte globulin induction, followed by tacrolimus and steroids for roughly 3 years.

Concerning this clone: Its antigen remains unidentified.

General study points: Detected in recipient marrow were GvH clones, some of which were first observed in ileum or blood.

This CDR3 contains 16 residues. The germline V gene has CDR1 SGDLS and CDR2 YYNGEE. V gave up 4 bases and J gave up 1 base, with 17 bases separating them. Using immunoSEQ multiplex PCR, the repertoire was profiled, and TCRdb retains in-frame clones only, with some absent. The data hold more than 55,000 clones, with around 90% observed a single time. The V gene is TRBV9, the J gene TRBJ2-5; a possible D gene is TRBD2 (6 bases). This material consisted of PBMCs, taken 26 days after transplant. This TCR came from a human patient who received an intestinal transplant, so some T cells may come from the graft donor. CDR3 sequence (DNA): TGTGCCAGCAGCCCGGGGGAGTCAGGCGTCCAAGAGACCCAGTACTTC. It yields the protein CASSPGESGVQETQYF.